The table lists the clone carrying this T cell receptor (beta chain) with a few counts. CDR1 is LNHDA and CDR2 is SQIVND in the germline V gene (reference sequence). With V trimmed by 5 bases and J by 7 bases, 8 bases remained unmatched. The CDR3 has 14 amino acids. In the study's own analysis: Reference gene primer amplification yielded estimated nucleated cell counts. Clones were read by immunoSEQ multiplex PCR, and TCRdb kept only the in-frame ones, dropping some. Clone size and the V and J calls come from that table; the DNA yielded D and trimming. The table has some 360,000 clones, approximately 89% seen once. Patients of the Seattle cohort, enrolled during active infection, were followed longitudinally. The data stem from a study of blood T cell repertoires in COVID-19.

The sequencing input was peripheral blood. The receptor was isolated from a woman aged 55-75 years with COVID-19, enrolled during active disease. The V gene is TRBV19, the J gene TRBJ2-4; 7 bases match TRBD1. CDR3 sequence: CASSPRTGWNIQYF. The CDR3 DNA reads as TGTGCCAGTAGTCCCCGGACAGGTTGGAACATTCAGTACTTC.